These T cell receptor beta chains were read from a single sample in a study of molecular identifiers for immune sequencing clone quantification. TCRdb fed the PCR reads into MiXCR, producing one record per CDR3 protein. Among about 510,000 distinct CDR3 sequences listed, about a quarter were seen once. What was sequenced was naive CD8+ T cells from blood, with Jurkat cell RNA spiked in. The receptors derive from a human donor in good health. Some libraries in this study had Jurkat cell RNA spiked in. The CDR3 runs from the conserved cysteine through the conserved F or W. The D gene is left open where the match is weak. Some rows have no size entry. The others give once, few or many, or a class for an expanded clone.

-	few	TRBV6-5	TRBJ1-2	TGTGCCAGCAGTTATTTCGGGGGGCATTGGTATGGCTACACCTTC	CASSYFGGHWYGYTF
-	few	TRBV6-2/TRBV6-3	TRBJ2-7	TGTGCCAGCAAGCGGGCAGGCGGGGCCTACGAGCAGTACTTC	CASKRAGGAYEQYF
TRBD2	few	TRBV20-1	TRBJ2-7	TGCAGTGCTAGAGATCGTGGTAGCGGGGGCTACGAGCAGTACTTC	CSARDRGSGGYEQYF
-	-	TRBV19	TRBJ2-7	TGTGCCAGTAGTGAAGCGTACCCAAACTACGAGCAGTACTTC	CASSEAYPNYEQYF
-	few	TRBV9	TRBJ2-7	TGTGCCAGCAGCGTGGGCGGGGCGAGTGAGCAGTACTTC	CASSVGGASEQYF
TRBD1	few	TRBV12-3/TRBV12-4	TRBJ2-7	TGTGCCAGCAGCCGGGGACAGGGCATCGACGAGCAGTACTTC	CASSRGQGIDEQYF
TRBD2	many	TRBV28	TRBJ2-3	TGTGCCAGCAGTACACACCCCCTAGCGGGAGTTCCAGATACGCAGTATTTT	CASSTHPLAGVPDTQYF
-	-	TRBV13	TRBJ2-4	TGTGCCAGCATCTTTACCGGGACTTCGAAAAACATTCAGTACTTC	CASIFTGTSKNIQYF
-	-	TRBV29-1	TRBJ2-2	TGCAGCGTTGAAGGGGAAGGGGCTGGCACCGAGGAGCTGTTTTTT	CSVEGEGAGTEELFF
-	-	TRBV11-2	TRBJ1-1	TGTGCCAGCAGCTTAGATCCCCCCTTGGGGTCAGAGAACACTGAAGCTTTCTTT	CASSLDPPLGSENTEAFF
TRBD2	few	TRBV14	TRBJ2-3	TGTGCCAGCAGCCAAGTTCTCCGGGGGGGCCTGGATACGCAGTATTTT	CASSQVLRGGLDTQYF
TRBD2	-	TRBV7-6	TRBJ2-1	TGTGCCAGCAGCTTAGCGCTAGCGGGGGCCTACAATGAGCAGTTCTTC	CASSLALAGAYNEQFF
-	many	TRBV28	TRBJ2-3	TGTGCCAGCAGTTTACAGGGATTTGCGACAGATACGCAGTATTTT	CASSLQGFATDTQYF
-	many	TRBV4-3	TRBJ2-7	TGCGCCAGCAGCCAAGCCCGTCAGGGGGGAGAGCAGTACTTC	CASSQARQGGEQYF
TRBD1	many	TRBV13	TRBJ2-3	TGTGCCAGCAGCCCCGGGACAGGGGGCACCACAGATACGCAGTATTTT	CASSPGTGGTTDTQYF
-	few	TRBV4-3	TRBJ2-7	TGCGCCAGCAGCCTAATTACCTGGGCCACCGAGCAGTACTTC	CASSLITWATEQYF
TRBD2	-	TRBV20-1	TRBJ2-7	TGCAGTGCTGGCCTTCCTGAGCGGGGGGGGTCCTACGAGCAGTACTTC	CSAGLPERGGSYEQYF
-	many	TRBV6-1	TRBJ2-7	TGTGCCAGCAGTGAACGTTCCAGGGTCTACTACGAGCAGTACTTC	CASSERSRVYYEQYF
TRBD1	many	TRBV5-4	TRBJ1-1	TGTGCCAGCAGCCCCAGGGGGCTAACTGAAGCTTTCTTT	CASSPRGLTEAFF
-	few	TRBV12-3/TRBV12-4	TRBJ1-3	TGTGCCAGCACCGTCGGTGGAGCTGGAAACACCATATATTTT	CASTVGGAGNTIYF
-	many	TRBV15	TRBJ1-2	TGTGCCACCAGCAGAGACCAACTAACTAACTATGGCTACACCTTC	CATSRDQLTNYGYTF
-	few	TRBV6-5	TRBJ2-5	TGTGCCAGCAACGACAGGTACCAAGAGACCCAGTACTTC	CASNDRYQETQYF
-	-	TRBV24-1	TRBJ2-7	TGTGCCACCAGTGGGTCAGGGACCTACGAGCAGTACTTC	CATSGSGTYEQYF
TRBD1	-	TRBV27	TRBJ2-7	TGTGCCAGCAGACAGGGGTACGAGCAGAACTTC	CASRQGYEQNF
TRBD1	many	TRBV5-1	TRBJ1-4	TGCGCCAGCAGCGGAAACAGGGGAGCAACTAATGAAAAACTGTTTTTT	CASSGNRGATNEKLFF
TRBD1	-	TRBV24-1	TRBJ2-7	TGTGCCACCAGTGACCCGGACAGGGGCTCCTACGAGCAGTACTTC	CATSDPDRGSYEQYF
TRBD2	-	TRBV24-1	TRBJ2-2	TGTGCCACCAGTGCCCGGGCGCGGGGGGCCGGGGAGCTGTTTTTT	CATSARARGAGELFF
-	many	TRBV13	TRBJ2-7	TGTGCCAGCAGCTTAGAGGGGGACCAATACGAGCAGTACTTC	CASSLEGDQYEQYF
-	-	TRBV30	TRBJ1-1	TGTGCCTGGGGTGGGGTACATGGCGGCGCGATGAACACTGAAGCTTTCTTT	CAWGGVHGGAMNTEAFF
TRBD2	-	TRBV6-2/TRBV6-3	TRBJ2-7	TGTGCCAGCAGTTACCAGAGGACTAGCGGGAGCCACGAGCAGTACTTC	CASSYQRTSGSHEQYF
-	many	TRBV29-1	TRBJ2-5	TGCAGCGGATGGGGCAGTTTAGAGACCCAGTACTTC	CSGWGSLETQYF
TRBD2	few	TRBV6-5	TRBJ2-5	TGTGCCAGCAGTTACTCGGGAGGGAACCCGGGAGAGACCCAGTACTTC	CASSYSGGNPGETQYF
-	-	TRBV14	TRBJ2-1	TGTGCCAGCAGCCAGCGTGGGTCCGGTGAGCAGTTCTTC	CASSQRGSGEQFF
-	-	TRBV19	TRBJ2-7	TGTGCCAGTAGTATCGGCGAGAGGGCCTCGGACGAGCAGTACTTC	CASSIGERASDEQYF
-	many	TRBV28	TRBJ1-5	TGTGCCAGCAGTTTCGACGGGGGTGGGGGCAATCAGCCCCAGCATTTT	CASSFDGGGGNQPQHF
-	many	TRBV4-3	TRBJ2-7	TGCGCCAGCAGCCAAGCCCCTCGGGACAATACCTACGAGCAGTACTTC	CASSQAPRDNTYEQYF
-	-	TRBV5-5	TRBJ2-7	TGTGCCAGCAGCCACGCAGTAACAGCCTCCTACGAGCAGTACTTC	CASSHAVTASYEQYF
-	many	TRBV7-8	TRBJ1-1	TGTGCCAGCAGCTTAGCCAAATACACTGAAGCTTTCTTT	CASSLAKYTEAFF
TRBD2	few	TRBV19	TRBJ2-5	TGTGCCAGCCGGGGGGGTCTATCTCTGGCCCAGTACTTC	CASRGGLSLAQYF
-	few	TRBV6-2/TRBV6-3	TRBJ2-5	TGTGCCATCGAGGGGCGGTTACAGGAGACCCAGTACTTC	CAIEGRLQETQYF
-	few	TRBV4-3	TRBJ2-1	TGCGCCAGCAGCCAAGATTATCTGGGTCCCTACAATGAGCAGTTCTTC	CASSQDYLGPYNEQFF
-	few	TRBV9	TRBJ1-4	TGTGCCAGCAGCGGATTGCGAACGGGGGCAACTAATGAAAAACTGTTTTTT	CASSGLRTGATNEKLFF
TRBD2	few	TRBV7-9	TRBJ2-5	TGTGCCAGCAGCTTACCCGGGCTAGCGGGGTACCAAGAGACCCAGTACTTC	CASSLPGLAGYQETQYF
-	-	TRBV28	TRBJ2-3	TGTGCCAGCACCATAGGGGGTCGAACAGACGAAACCACCCTCACAGATACGCAGTATTTT	CASTIGGRTDETTLTDTQYF
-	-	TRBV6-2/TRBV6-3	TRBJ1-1	TGTGCCTGCAGTTACTTCGGCAGGAACACTGAAGCTTTCTTT	CACSYFGRNTEAFF
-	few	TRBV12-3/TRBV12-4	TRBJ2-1	TGTGCCAGCAGACCTGAGCGAGGGGCCATGTATGAGCAGTTCTTC	CASRPERGAMYEQFF